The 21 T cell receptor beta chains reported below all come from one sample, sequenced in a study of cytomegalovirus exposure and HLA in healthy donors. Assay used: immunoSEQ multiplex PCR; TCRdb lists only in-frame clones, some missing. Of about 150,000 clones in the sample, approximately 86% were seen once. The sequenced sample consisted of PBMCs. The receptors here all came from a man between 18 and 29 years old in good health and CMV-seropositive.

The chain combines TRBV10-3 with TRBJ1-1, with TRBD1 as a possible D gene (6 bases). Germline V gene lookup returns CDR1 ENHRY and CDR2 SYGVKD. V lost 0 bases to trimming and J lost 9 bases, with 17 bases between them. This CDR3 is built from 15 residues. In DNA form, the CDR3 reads TGTGCCATCAGTGAGTCGGGGCAGGGGCAGGGGAAAGCTTTCTTT. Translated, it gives CAISESGQGQGKAFF.

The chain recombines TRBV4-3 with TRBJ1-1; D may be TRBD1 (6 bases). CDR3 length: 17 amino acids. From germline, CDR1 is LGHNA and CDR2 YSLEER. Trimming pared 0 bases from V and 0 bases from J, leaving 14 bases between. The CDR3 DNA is TGCGCCAGCAGCCAAGATACGGCAGGGGTTATGAACACTGAAGCTTTCTTT. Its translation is CASSQDTAGVMNTEAFF.

The DNA for the CDR3 is TGCGCCAGCAGCCAAGAGGGCAGGGACTATAGCAATCAGCCCCAGCATTTT. Encoded protein: CASSQEGRDYSNQPQHF. The V call is TRBV4-1, the J call TRBJ1-5; TRBD1 might be the D (5 bases). This CDR3 spans 17 amino acids. The V end lost 0 bases, the J end lost 0 bases, and 12 bases lay between the germline ends. CDR1 is MGHRA, CDR2 YSYEKL, per germline.

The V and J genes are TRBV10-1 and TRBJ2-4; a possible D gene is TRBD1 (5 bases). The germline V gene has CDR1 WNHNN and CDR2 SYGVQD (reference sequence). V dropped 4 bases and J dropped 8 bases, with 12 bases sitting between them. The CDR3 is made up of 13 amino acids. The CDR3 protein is CASSVAQGHIQYF. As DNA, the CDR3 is TGCGCCAGCAGTGTCGCTCAGGGTCACATTCAGTACTTC.

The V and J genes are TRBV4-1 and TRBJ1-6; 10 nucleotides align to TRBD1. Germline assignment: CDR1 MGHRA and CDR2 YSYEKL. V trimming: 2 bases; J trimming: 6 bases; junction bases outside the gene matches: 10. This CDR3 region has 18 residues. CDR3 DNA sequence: TGCGCCAGCAGCCAATGGTTGGGACAGGGGCCCTCTAATTCACCCCTCCACTTT. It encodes CASSQWLGQGPSNSPLHF.

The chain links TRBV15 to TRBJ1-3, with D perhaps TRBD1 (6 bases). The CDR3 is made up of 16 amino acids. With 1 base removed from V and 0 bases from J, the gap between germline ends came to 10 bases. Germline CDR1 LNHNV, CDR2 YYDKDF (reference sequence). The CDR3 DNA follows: TGTGCCACCAGCAGAGGAGGACAGAGCTCTGGAAACACCATATATTTT. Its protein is CATSRGGQSSGNTIYF.

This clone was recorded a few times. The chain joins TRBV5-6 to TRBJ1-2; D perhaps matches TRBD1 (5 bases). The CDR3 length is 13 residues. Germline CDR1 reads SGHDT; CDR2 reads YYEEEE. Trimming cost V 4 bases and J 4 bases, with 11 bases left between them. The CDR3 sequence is CASSPYGGYGYTF. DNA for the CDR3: TGTGCCAGCAGCCCATACGGGGGCTATGGCTACACCTTC. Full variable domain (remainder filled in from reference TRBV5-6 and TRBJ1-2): DAGVTQSPTHLIKTRGQQVTLRCSPKSGHDTVSWYQQALGQGPQFIFQYYEEEERQRGNFPDRFSGHQFPNYSSELNVNALLLGDSALYLCASSPYGGYGYTFGSGTRLTVV.

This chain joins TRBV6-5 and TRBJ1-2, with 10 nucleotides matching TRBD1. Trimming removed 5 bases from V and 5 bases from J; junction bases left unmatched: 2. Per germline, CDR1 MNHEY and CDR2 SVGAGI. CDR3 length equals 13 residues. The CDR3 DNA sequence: TGTGCCAGCAGTCCGGACAGGGGGTATGGCTACACCTTC. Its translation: CASSPDRGYGYTF.

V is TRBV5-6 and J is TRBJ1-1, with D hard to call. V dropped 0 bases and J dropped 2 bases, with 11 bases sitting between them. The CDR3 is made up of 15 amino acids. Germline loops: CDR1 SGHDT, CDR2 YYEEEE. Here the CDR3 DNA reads TGTGCCAGCAGCTTGGCCGGTAGGAGCAACACTGAAGCTTTCTTT. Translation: CASSLAGRSNTEAFF.

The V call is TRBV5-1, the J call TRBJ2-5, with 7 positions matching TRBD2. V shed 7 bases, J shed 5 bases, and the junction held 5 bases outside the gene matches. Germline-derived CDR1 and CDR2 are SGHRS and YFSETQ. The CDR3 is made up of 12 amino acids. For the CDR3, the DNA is TGCGCCAGCGCGGGAGTAGGCGAGACCCAGTACTTC. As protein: CASAGVGETQYF.

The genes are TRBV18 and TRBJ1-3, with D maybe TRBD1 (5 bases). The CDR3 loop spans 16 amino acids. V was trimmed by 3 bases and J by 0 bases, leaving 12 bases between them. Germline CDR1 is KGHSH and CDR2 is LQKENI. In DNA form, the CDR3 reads TGTGCCAGCTCACCCCCGGGACTCAGCTCTGGAAACACCATATATTTT. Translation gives CASSPPGLSSGNTIYF.

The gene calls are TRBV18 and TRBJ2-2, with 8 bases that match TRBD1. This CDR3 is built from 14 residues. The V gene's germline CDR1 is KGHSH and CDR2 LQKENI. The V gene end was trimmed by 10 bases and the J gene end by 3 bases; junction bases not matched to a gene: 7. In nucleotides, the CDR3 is TGTGCCACCCGGGGGACAGGATACACCGGGGAGCTGTTTTTT. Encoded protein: CATRGTGYTGELFF. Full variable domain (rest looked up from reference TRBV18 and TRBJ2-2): NAGVMQNPRHLVRRRGQEARLRCSPMKGHSHVYWYRQLPEEGLKFMVYLQKENIIDESGMPKERFSAEFPKEGPSILRIQQVVRGDSAAYFCATRGTGYTGELFFGEGSRLTVL.

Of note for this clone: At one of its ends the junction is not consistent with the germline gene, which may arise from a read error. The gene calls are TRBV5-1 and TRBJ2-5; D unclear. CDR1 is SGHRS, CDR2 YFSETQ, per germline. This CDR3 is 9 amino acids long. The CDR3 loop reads CASREAQYF. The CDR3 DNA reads TGCGCCAGCAGAGAGGCCCAGTACTTC.

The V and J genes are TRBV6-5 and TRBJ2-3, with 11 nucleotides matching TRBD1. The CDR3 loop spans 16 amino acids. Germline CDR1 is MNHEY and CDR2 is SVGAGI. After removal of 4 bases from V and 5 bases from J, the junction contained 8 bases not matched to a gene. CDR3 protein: CASSLPGQGVRDTQYF. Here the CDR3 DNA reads TGTGCCAGCAGTTTACCGGGACAGGGGGTGAGAGATACGCAGTATTTT.

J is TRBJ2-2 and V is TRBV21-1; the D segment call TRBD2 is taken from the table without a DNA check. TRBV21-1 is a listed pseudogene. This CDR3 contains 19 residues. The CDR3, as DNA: TGTGCCAGCAGCAAAATCCCGACTAGCGGGAGGGCCTACACCGGGGAGCTGTTTTTT. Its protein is CASSKIPTSGRAYTGELFF.

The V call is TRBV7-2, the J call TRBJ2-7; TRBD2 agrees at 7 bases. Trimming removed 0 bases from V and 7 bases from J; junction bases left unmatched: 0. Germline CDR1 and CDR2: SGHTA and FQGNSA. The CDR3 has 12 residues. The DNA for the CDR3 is TGTGCCAGCAGCTTAGCGGGGGGGGAGCAGTACTTC. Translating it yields CASSLAGGEQYF.

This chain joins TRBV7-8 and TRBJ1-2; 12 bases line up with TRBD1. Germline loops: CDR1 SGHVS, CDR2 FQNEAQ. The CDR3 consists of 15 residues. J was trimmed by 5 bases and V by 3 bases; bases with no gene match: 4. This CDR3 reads CASSLGQGAGYGYTF. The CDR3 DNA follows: TGTGCCAGCAGCTTGGGACAGGGGGCAGGGTATGGCTACACCTTC.

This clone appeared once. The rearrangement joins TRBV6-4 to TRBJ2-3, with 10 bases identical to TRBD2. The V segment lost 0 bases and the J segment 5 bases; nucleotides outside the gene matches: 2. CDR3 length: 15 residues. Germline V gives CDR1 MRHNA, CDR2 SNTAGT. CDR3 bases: TGTGCCAGCAGTGACTCTAGCGGGGGGCTAGATACGCAGTATTTT. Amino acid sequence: CASSDSSGGLDTQYF.

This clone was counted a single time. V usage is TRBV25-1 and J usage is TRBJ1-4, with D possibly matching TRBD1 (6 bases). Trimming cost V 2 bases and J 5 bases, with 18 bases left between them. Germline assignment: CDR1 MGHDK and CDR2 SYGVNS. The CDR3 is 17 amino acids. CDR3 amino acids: CASSEITGGAFNEKLFF. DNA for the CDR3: TGTGCCAGCAGTGAAATAACCGGGGGGGCATTCAATGAAAAACTGTTTTTT.

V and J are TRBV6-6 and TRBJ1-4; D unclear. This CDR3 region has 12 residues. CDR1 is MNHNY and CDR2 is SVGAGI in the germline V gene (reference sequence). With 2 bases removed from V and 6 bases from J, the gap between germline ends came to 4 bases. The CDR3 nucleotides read TGTGCCAGCAGTTACCCGTATGAAAAACTGTTTTTT. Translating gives CASSYPYEKLFF.

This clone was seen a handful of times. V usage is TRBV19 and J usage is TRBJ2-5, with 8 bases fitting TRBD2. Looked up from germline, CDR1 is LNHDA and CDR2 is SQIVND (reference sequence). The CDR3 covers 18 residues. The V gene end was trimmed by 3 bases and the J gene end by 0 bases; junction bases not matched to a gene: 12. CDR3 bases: TGTGCCAGTAGTATTGGGAGGCGGGGGGCCAGCAACCAAGAGACCCAGTACTTC. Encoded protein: CASSIGRRGASNQETQYF.